These 16 T cell receptor beta chains came from one sample sequenced in a study of control samples from healthy donors and cancer patients. Measured with immunoSEQ multiplex PCR; TCRdb has only the in-frame clones, and not every one. The sample records about 49,000 clones, 65% to 90% being singletons. Sequenced input: PBMCs. Every receptor here comes from a woman aged 50 to 60 with lung cancer.

The chain employs TRBV6-2 or TRBV6-3 and TRBJ1-5; 8 bases match TRBD1. Germline V gene data show CDR1 as MNHEY and CDR2 as SVGEGT. The CDR3 extends over 13 amino acids. V was pared by 5 bases and J by 6 bases, with 3 bases of the junction left unmatched. This CDR3 is CASSPTGAQPQHF. DNA of the CDR3: TGTGCCAGCAGTCCGACAGGGGCTCAGCCCCAGCATTTT.

The genes are TRBV19 and TRBJ2-2, with D unclear. Germline lookup yields CDR1 LNHDA and CDR2 SQIVND (reference sequence). V lost 2 bases to trimming and J lost 4 bases, with 8 bases between them. This CDR3 is 14 amino acids long. CDR3 residues: CASSIKGATGELFF. The CDR3, as DNA: TGTGCCAGTAGTATAAAGGGCGCCACCGGGGAGCTGTTTTTT.

This clone was recorded a few times. The V gene is TRBV5-8, the J gene TRBJ2-3; D unclear. The CDR3 covers 16 residues. V was cut by 4 bases and J by 0 bases, with 15 bases left in between. The V gene's germline CDR1 is SGHTS and CDR2 YDEGEE. In DNA, the CDR3 is TGTGCCAGCAGCGGGTCAGGAACCTCTAGCACAGATACGCAGTATTTT. Amino acids: CASSGSGTSSTDTQYF.

The J gene is TRBJ1-1, the V gene TRBV2, with D hard to call. The CDR3 has 13 amino acids. Deletions cut 6 bases from V and 3 bases from J, with 11 bases between. Germline CDR1 and CDR2: SNHLY and FYNNEI. The CDR3 coding sequence is TGTGCCAGCAGCCGGACTCGGGACACTGAAGCTTTCTTT. Its protein is CASSRTRDTEAFF. Supplemented by reference TRBV2 and TRBJ1-1, the full variable domain reads EPEVTQTPSHQVTQMGQEVILRCVPISNHLYFYWYRQILGQKVEFLVSFYNNEISEKSEIFDDQFSVERPDGSNFTLKIRSTKLEDSAMYFCASSRTRDTEAFFGQGTRLTVV.

The rearrangement links TRBV9 to TRBJ1-5, with TRBD1 as a possible D gene (6 bases). The V and J ends lost 4 bases and 1 base respectively, with 12 bases between them. Germline CDR1 and CDR2: SGDLS and YYNGEE. The CDR3 is 15 residues long. CDR3 residues: CASSPRGQSNQPQHF. In DNA form, the CDR3 reads TGTGCCAGCAGCCCTCGAGGACAGAGCAATCAGCCCCAGCATTTT.

The CDR3 loop reads CASSFSLLGVNTEAFF. In nucleotides, the CDR3 is TGTGCCAGCAGCTTTTCTCTTTTGGGGGTGAACACTGAAGCTTTCTTT. The rearrangement links TRBV7-2 to TRBJ1-1; maybe TRBD1 (5 bases). The germline gives CDR1 SGHTA, CDR2 FQGNSA. V was pared by 3 bases and J by 0 bases, with 14 bases between. The length of the CDR3 is 16 residues.

This chain joins TRBV7-9 and TRBJ2-1; 10 nucleotides agree with TRBD1. The germline CDR1 and CDR2 sequences are SEHNR and FQNEAQ (reference sequence). With 4 bases clipped from V and 8 bases from J, the junction kept 11 bases outside the gene matches. The CDR3 has 16 residues. As DNA, the CDR3 is TGTGCCAGCAGCTGGCCGGGACAGGGGCCTGTCGATGAGCAGTTCTTC. Translating gives CASSWPGQGPVDEQFF.

V and J are TRBV11-3 and TRBJ1-1, with 7 bases identical to TRBD1. The CDR3 is 14 amino acids. The trim removed 3 bases at V and 0 bases at J, leaving 1 base unmatched. Germline V gene lookup returns CDR1 SGHNT and CDR2 YENEEA. In DNA form, the CDR3 reads TGTGCCAGCAGCTTGACAGGGATGAACACTGAAGCTTTCTTT. It yields the protein CASSLTGMNTEAFF. The entire variable domain, with the rest obtained from reference TRBV11-3 and TRBJ1-1, is as follows: EAGVVQSPRYKIIEKKQPVAFWCNPISGHNTLYWYLQNLGQGPELLIRYENEEAVDDSQLPKDRFSAERLKGVDSTLKIQPAELGDSAVYLCASSLTGMNTEAFFGQGTRLTVV.

The V call is TRBV10-3, the J call TRBJ1-6; 10 nucleotides line up with TRBD1. The CDR3 spans 14 residues. V was clipped by 6 bases and J by 10 bases; unmatched bases: 6. CDR1 ENHRY and CDR2 SYGVKD come from the germline V gene. The chain's CDR3 is CAIRDRGTVSPLHF. The DNA of the CDR3 is TGTGCCATCAGGGACAGGGGGACAGTGTCACCCCTCCACTTT.

This chain connects TRBV5-1 to TRBJ1-1, with TRBD1 matching over 9 bases. Losses at the gene ends were 2 bases for V and 4 bases for J; bases not matched to a gene: 6. CDR3 length: 15 amino acids. The germline CDR1 and CDR2 sequences are SGHRS and YFSETQ. CDR3 sequence reads: CASSFYRGRGTEAFF. As DNA, the CDR3 is TGCGCCAGCAGCTTCTACAGGGGGCGCGGCACTGAAGCTTTCTTT.

This chain uses TRBV6-8 with TRBJ2-7; weak D call: TRBD2 (6 bases). CDR1 MNHGY and CDR2 SAAAGT come from the germline V gene. Trimming removed 4 bases from V and 5 bases from J, with 12 bases in between. This CDR3 is built from 13 residues. CDR3 amino acids: CASSFGREDEQYF. The DNA for the CDR3 is TGTGCCAGCAGTTTCGGCAGGGAGGACGAGCAGTACTTC.

This clone was observed a handful of times. The chain employs TRBV27 and TRBJ2-1; 7 bases are a match to TRBD1. This CDR3 contains 13 residues. Germline V gives CDR1 MNHEY, CDR2 SMNVEV (reference sequence). V lost 1 base and J lost 14; bases outside the gene matches: 8. CDR3 amino acids: CASSLWRQGDEFF. Written as DNA, the CDR3 is TGTGCCAGCAGTTTATGGAGACAGGGAGACGAGTTCTTC.

The chain recombines TRBV7-3 with TRBJ1-4; D unclear. Between the trimmed V and J ends, which lost 5 bases and 5 bases, there was a span of 9 bases. CDR3 size: 13 residues. CDR1 is SGHTA and CDR2 is FQGTGA in the germline V gene. CDR3 amino acids: CASSVGPNEKLFF. DNA of the CDR3: TGTGCCAGCAGCGTCGGACCAAATGAAAAACTGTTTTTT.

CDR3 nucleotides: TGTGCCAGCAGCCCGTGGCCCGGTGAAGCTTTCTTT. Translation: CASSPWPGEAFF. The V call is TRBV7-2, the J call TRBJ1-1, with D unclear. Germline V gives CDR1 SGHTA, CDR2 FQGNSA. CDR3 length: 12 amino acids. The germline V and J ends were trimmed by 5 bases and 7 bases, with 11 bases remaining between them.

The chain is built from TRBV28 and TRBJ2-1; a weak D match, TRBD1 (5 bases). Trimming removed 6 bases at V and 5 bases at J, with 17 bases between. This CDR3 is 15 amino acids long. Germline CDR1 MDHEN, CDR2 SYDVKM. CDR3 sequence: CASRFTEKGHNEQFF. CDR3 DNA sequence: TGTGCCAGCAGGTTCACGGAGAAGGGGCACAATGAGCAGTTCTTC.

The chain combines TRBV15 with TRBJ1-2; D call uncertain. V lost 0 bases to trimming and J lost 5 bases, with 4 bases between them. There are 12 residues in the CDR3. CDR1 and CDR2 from the germline V gene are LNHNV and YYDKDF (reference sequence). CDR3 DNA: TGTGCCACCAGCAGAGAGGGGTATGGCTACACCTTC. As protein: CATSREGYGYTF.